The 3 T cell receptor beta chains below all came from one sample that was sequenced in a study of cytomegalovirus exposure and HLA in healthy donors. The PCR was carried out with 60 Vbeta primers and 13 Jbeta primers. Sequenced by immunoSEQ multiplex PCR; TCRdb stores in-frame clones only, minus some. This repertoire includes 180,000 or so clones. The sequenced sample was PBMCs. The receptors stem from a boy aged 10-17 years in good health and CMV-seronegative.

This rearrangement joins TRBV4-1 to TRBJ2-2, with 11 positions matching TRBD2. The trim removed 1 base at V and 8 bases at J, leaving 3 bases unmatched. CDR3 length equals 15 residues. Germline V gene lookup returns CDR1 MGHRA and CDR2 YSYEKL. The CDR3 here is CASSQARTSGGELFF. DNA for the CDR3: TGCGCCAGCAGCCAAGCCCGGACTAGCGGGGGGGAGCTGTTTTTT.

The chain links TRBV5-4 to TRBJ2-1, with a weak D call TRBD2 (6 bases). Trimming removed 2 bases at V and 3 bases at J, with 15 bases between. Germline CDR1 and CDR2: SGHNT and YYREEE (reference sequence). This CDR3 region has 16 residues. For the CDR3, the DNA is TGTGCCAGCAGCTTAAAACGGAGCGGGCACTACAATGAGCAGTTCTTC. Translated: CASSLKRSGHYNEQFF.

In DNA form, the CDR3 reads TGTGCCAGCAGCCCCGGGGACAGTAGAGAAGCTTTCTTT. This gives the protein CASSPGDSREAFF. The J gene is TRBJ1-1, the V gene TRBV9; 7 nucleotides agree with TRBD1. The CDR3 loop spans 13 amino acids. Unmatched junction bases numbered 8, after V lost 4 bases and J lost 8 bases. Germline CDR1 and CDR2: SGDLS and YYNGEE.